The sequence of this T cell receptor (beta chain) was determined in a study of blood T cell repertoires in COVID-19. Study-wide context: Italy, Spain and the United States were the sources of the convalescent and acute COVID-19 samples. T cells, B-cell-depleted T cells, or PBMCs supplied cDNA or gDNA.

In the original processing: Amplification with reference gene primers provided the estimates of nucleated cell counts. Profiled with immunoSEQ multiplex PCR; TCRdb holds only in-frame clones, not every one. V and J calls and clone size come straight from that table; D and trimming were deduced from the DNA. The table has 200,000 to 300,000 clones, 85% to 90% seen once. The CDR3 extends over 19 amino acids. CDR1 and CDR2 (germline): SGHDN, FVKESK. The V and J ends lost 0 bases and 2 bases respectively, with 17 bases between them. This clonotype originated in a woman aged 40 to 50 who had recovered from COVID-19. The material sequenced was peripheral blood. The chain combines TRBV14 with TRBJ2-6; a weak D match, TRBD2 (5 bases). CDR3: CASSQESIFYGTGANVLTF. As DNA, the CDR3 is TGTGCCAGCAGCCAAGAAAGTATTTTTTACGGGACTGGGGCCAACGTCCTGACTTTC.